The present entry profiles one TCR beta chain with its context. Its antigen remains undetermined. No quality values exist for individual bases; no much larger clone is one base distant. The cysteine opens and the phenylalanine closes a CDR3 of 16 amino acids. Of the read, only the CDR3 DNA is kept; its 48 bases are in frame from base 1. V loses 2 bases, J loses 7 bases, and the germline ends lie 16 bases apart. The germline V gene provides CDR1 SGHRS and CDR2 YFSETQ. This entry belongs to a study of shared clonotypes between healthy human individuals (dated by TCRdb to 2018 to 2020). A note on the overall study: The cohort included three men and a couple of women between 18 and 49 years of age. For each donor, CD4 naive and CD4 memory were each given three plates, CD8 naive was given two plates, and CD8 memory was given one plate. To estimate repertoire size and how much clonotype sharing occurs between individuals, the study deeply sequenced the blood TCR repertoires of several healthy adults. Different laboratories and diverse techniques were used to prepare libraries and sequence TCR repertoires, to increase sequencing depth and limit assay-specific biases. Per donor, leukapheresis produced somewhere between about 0.85 and 9.5 billion PBMCs. What the research found in general, with its limitations: Pairwise subsampling led to the expectation that sequencing depth would affect the degree of clonotype sharing among donors. Across a few donors, 4.5% to 6.5% of naive CD4, roughly 3.5% of naive CD8, 2% to 2.5% of memory CD4, and over 0.35% of memory CD8 clonotypes were shared. Rarefaction of sorted-subset datasets indicated incomplete sequencing despite the large sequencing depth. Sampling was limited to blood, and TCR repertoires in tissue likely differ from TCR repertoires in blood. The small number of donors limited the genetic and exposure-history diversity represented. Compared with non-shared clonotypes, clonotypes shared by all four sorted-subset donors had higher generation probabilities. Larger estimated clonotype richness was generally found for naive subsets than for memory subsets.

TCR CDR3 regions were amplified from genomic DNA by multiplex PCR using the deep immunoSEQ assay. Extracted genomic DNA from each cell subset was spread evenly across all wells of several immunoSEQ 96-well plates, with each plate serving as a replicate. For sorted subsets, each replicate PCR was loaded with around 200 ng genomic DNA, equivalent to 25,000 to 35,000 T cell genomes. Purified libraries were quantified with a Qubit 3.0 fluorometer, sized on a Bioanalyzer 2100, and re-quantified with the KAPA Library Quantification kit. Every immunoSEQ 96-well plate was sequenced on a dedicated single-read 150-cycle Illumina NextSeq 550 flow cell. The authors' analysis ran thus. Because only junctional sequences without quality scores were contained in the immunoSEQ output, filtering matching that applied to full-length reads could not be performed. To assign V/J genes and CDR3, sequences were annotated against IMGT germline references using PyIR, a Python wrapper for IgBLAST v1.9. Reads with weak V/J assignments (E-value above 1e-6), missing CDR3, stop codons, out-of-frame junctions, or ambiguous translated residues were removed. V3J clonotypes were defined as sequences sharing the same inferred V gene, J gene, and CDR3 amino acid sequence. The percentage overlap between two repertoires was calculated by dividing the number of shared unique clonotypes by the size of the smaller repertoire. Richness of each repertoire was evaluated using RTK rarefaction, the Chao1 estimator, and Recon v2.1 estimates of unobserved clonotypes. OLGA was used to compute generation probabilities for all TCRbeta clonotypes that the gDNA method yielded from a handful of donors. The table comes from immuneACCESS by way of TCRdb, which keeps in-frame sequences with V and J called. Part of the clones is missing from these tables; in studies checked, under half for an unresolved V gene and the rest for unknown reasons. V and J calls and clone size are those listed in that table; D and trimming were worked out from the DNA. The sample table holds roughly 2.6 million clones, of which roughly 92% were seen once. The ten largest clones add up to under 0.15% of the sample.

The donors were healthy, HIV-negative adults with no recently reported acute infections or vaccinations. Every donor was a Caucasian adult living in Nashville, Tennessee, USA. CD4+ T cells were enriched through magnetic negative selection, after which naive cells were positively selected on CD45RA and the remaining negative fraction served as the memory subset. After blood collection by leukapheresis, PBMCs were isolated using Ficoll-Histopaque density gradient centrifugation and then cryopreserved in the vapor phase of liquid nitrogen. Analytical flow cytometry was used to check the purity and quantity of every magnetically sorted T cell population. Genomic DNA was isolated from every sorted fraction and measured by UV absorbance on a Nanodrop 2000c.

The origin of this receptor is a man in his late teens or twenties in good health. The sample taken for sequencing was naive CD4+ T cells sorted from blood. Interpreted using the paper, the cell subset or site label stands for: CD45RA+ positively selected. The receptor chain draws on TRBV5-1 and TRBJ1-6, and perhaps TRBD1 as D gene, on 6 matching bases. The nucleotide sequence is given as TGCGCCAGCAGCTTAGACCCACAGGGAGGCAATTCACCCCTCCACTTT. The resulting protein is CASSLDPQGGNSPLHF.